Listed below are T cell receptor beta chains from one sample, sequenced in a study of a mutant IDH1 vaccine in newly diagnosed glioma. Only in-frame clones appear in the TCRdb table, and some are missing; sequencing was by immunoSEQ multiplex PCR. The sample lists more than 80,000 clones; 83% were seen once. Sample: PBMCs, taken from a glioma patient treated with radiotherapy, temozolomide or both. Every receptor here comes from a woman aged 50 to 60 with glioma. CDR3s include the opening cysteine and the closing phenylalanine or tryptophan. Each record gives: V gene, D gene, clone size, CDR3 protein. D genes are given only for firm matches. Only some rows state a clone size, as once, few, many or a class for expanded clones.

v_gene: TRBV9; d_gene: TRBD2; abundance: NA; CDR3aa: CASSHSGGAMDEQFF
v_gene: TRBV15; d_gene: TRBD2; abundance: NA; CDR3aa: CATSREVIAGGTDTQYF
v_gene: TRBV7-9; d_gene: NA; abundance: NA; CDR3aa: CASSPRLQGMDTIYF
v_gene: TRBV6-5; d_gene: NA; abundance: NA; CDR3aa: CASSRSVGDGYTF
v_gene: TRBV5-1; d_gene: NA; abundance: NA; CDR3aa: CASSLGSGPAYEQYF
v_gene: TRBV2; d_gene: NA; abundance: NA; CDR3aa: CASRFRALAEAFF
v_gene: TRBV4-1; d_gene: NA; abundance: NA; CDR3aa: CASSQDFSGANVLTF
v_gene: TRBV2; d_gene: NA; abundance: few; CDR3aa: CASQSYEQFF
v_gene: TRBV4-1; d_gene: NA; abundance: NA; CDR3aa: CASSQVGDGISPLHF
v_gene: TRBV15; d_gene: TRBD1; abundance: NA; CDR3aa: CATSTGGVSYGYTF
v_gene: TRBV6-6; d_gene: TRBD2; abundance: NA; CDR3aa: CASSYSGEGAQYF
v_gene: TRBV6-5; d_gene: NA; abundance: NA; CDR3aa: CASSSSTDTQYF
v_gene: TRBV19; d_gene: TRBD1; abundance: once; CDR3aa: CASSILDRPNYGYTF
v_gene: TRBV4-3; d_gene: TRBD1; abundance: NA; CDR3aa: CASSQDRTGPYEAFF
v_gene: TRBV5-4; d_gene: NA; abundance: NA; CDR3aa: CASSHPTNEKLFF
v_gene: TRBV28; d_gene: NA; abundance: NA; CDR3aa: CASSSRVAGQYF
v_gene: TRBV29-1; d_gene: NA; abundance: once; CDR3aa: CSVDRGKSSYNEQFF
v_gene: TRBV18; d_gene: NA; abundance: NA; CDR3aa: CASSDSNYGYTF
v_gene: TRBV4-3; d_gene: NA; abundance: NA; CDR3aa: CASSQDRGPGELFF
v_gene: TRBV29-1; d_gene: TRBD2; abundance: NA; CDR3aa: CSTRAGGSYNEQFF
v_gene: TRBV10-2; d_gene: TRBD1; abundance: NA; CDR3aa: CASSESHRGSGNTIYF
v_gene: TRBV9; d_gene: TRBD1; abundance: NA; CDR3aa: CASSFSGGEYEQYF
v_gene: TRBV6-1; d_gene: NA; abundance: NA; CDR3aa: CASRRANGGTDTQYF
v_gene: TRBV13; d_gene: NA; abundance: NA; CDR3aa: CASSYRGGDYGYTF
v_gene: TRBV2; d_gene: NA; abundance: NA; CDR3aa: CASMVGPGGYEQYF
v_gene: TRBV4-3; d_gene: NA; abundance: NA; CDR3aa: CASSQVGDYRYGYTF
v_gene: TRBV30; d_gene: NA; abundance: NA; CDR3aa: CAWSQGLGETQYF
v_gene: TRBV2; d_gene: NA; abundance: NA; CDR3aa: CASSEWGYEQYF
v_gene: TRBV7-9; d_gene: NA; abundance: NA; CDR3aa: CASSVVGVEAFF
v_gene: TRBV15; d_gene: NA; abundance: NA; CDR3aa: CATSRDPAGVTGYTF
v_gene: TRBV2; d_gene: TRBD1; abundance: NA; CDR3aa: CASSVIDRGSSPLHF
v_gene: TRBV14; d_gene: NA; abundance: NA; CDR3aa: CASSQVSSGRVGYGYTF
v_gene: TRBV7-2; d_gene: NA; abundance: NA; CDR3aa: CASSSKSGAGEKLFF
v_gene: TRBV27; d_gene: TRBD1; abundance: NA; CDR3aa: CASSLWKGTGNQPQHF
v_gene: TRBV27; d_gene: TRBD1; abundance: few; CDR3aa: CASSIDRGTEAFF
v_gene: TRBV4-3; d_gene: TRBD1; abundance: once; CDR3aa: CASSPRTGGYEQYF
v_gene: TRBV5-1; d_gene: NA; abundance: NA; CDR3aa: CASGDGNTGELFF
v_gene: TRBV7-2; d_gene: NA; abundance: NA; CDR3aa: CASSNPTFDSPLHF
v_gene: TRBV6-6; d_gene: NA; abundance: NA; CDR3aa: CASSYSSPLSYEQYF
v_gene: TRBV15; d_gene: NA; abundance: NA; CDR3aa: CATSRDGGSGNQPQHF
v_gene: TRBV10-1; d_gene: TRBD1; abundance: NA; CDR3aa: CATSRTGGNTEAFF
v_gene: TRBV19; d_gene: NA; abundance: NA; CDR3aa: CASSRAGVMNTEAFF
v_gene: TRBV5-1; d_gene: NA; abundance: NA; CDR3aa: CASSLKGGGTDTQYF
v_gene: TRBV2; d_gene: TRBD1; abundance: once; CDR3aa: CASNLQGKNTEAFF
v_gene: TRBV5-6; d_gene: TRBD1; abundance: NA; CDR3aa: CASSGQEETQYF
v_gene: TRBV9; d_gene: NA; abundance: NA; CDR3aa: CASSPSGRTTEAFF
v_gene: TRBV6-6; d_gene: NA; abundance: NA; CDR3aa: CASSYGDTEAFF
v_gene: TRBV7-9; d_gene: TRBD1; abundance: NA; CDR3aa: CASSPSSPTGGPPLHF
v_gene: TRBV5-1; d_gene: NA; abundance: NA; CDR3aa: CASSIGKASTGANVLTF
v_gene: TRBV6-5; d_gene: NA; abundance: NA; CDR3aa: CASSPPGGGEQYF
v_gene: TRBV11-1; d_gene: NA; abundance: NA; CDR3aa: CASSLGRARATEAFF
v_gene: TRBV7-9; d_gene: NA; abundance: NA; CDR3aa: CASSLNSGLTNEKLFF
v_gene: TRBV7-2; d_gene: NA; abundance: NA; CDR3aa: CASSLKPMNTEAFF
v_gene: TRBV10-3; d_gene: NA; abundance: NA; CDR3aa: CAISEPMERPAYSYEQYF
v_gene: TRBV9; d_gene: NA; abundance: NA; CDR3aa: CASSVSGEDSPLHF
v_gene: TRBV5-1; d_gene: NA; abundance: NA; CDR3aa: CASSGPVPGAYNEQFF
v_gene: TRBV5-1; d_gene: TRBD1; abundance: NA; CDR3aa: CASSPMTGNGNQPQHF